This T cell receptor beta chain stems from a study of cytomegalovirus exposure and HLA in healthy donors. This clone was seen only a few times. The antigen is undetermined. Vbeta (60) and Jbeta (13) primers were used in the PCR. The table came from immunoSEQ multiplex PCR; TCRdb's copy has only in-frame clones and leaves some out. Of around 94,000 clones in the sample, 60% to 80% were seen once. Study-wide points: Highly shared sequence variants in one cluster were likely a sequencing artifact.

Trimming took 0 bases from V and 2 from J, leaving 13 bases between them. The CDR3 covers 16 residues. CDR1 is SGHTA, CDR2 FQGNSA, per germline. Source material: PBMCs. The chain is built from TRBV7-2 and TRBJ2-5; D is possibly TRBD1 (6 bases). The sequence derives from a male donor in good health and CMV-seropositive. CDR3 amino acids: CASSLAQGRVQETQYF. The CDR3, as DNA: TGTGCCAGCAGCTTAGCCCAGGGGAGAGTTCAAGAGACCCAGTACTTC.